The present T cell receptor beta chain was sequenced within a study of T-cell reconstitution after alpha-beta-depleted transplantation in children. Regarding the study as a whole: Some patients owed their high day-60 TCRbeta diversity to surviving recipient T cells and thymic progenitors.

Unique molecular identifiers were incorporated into the prepared TCRbeta library. TCRdb recomputed calls from the PCR reads with MiXCR, one row per CDR3 protein. The sample holds about 210,000 distinct CDR3 sequences; roughly 18% are singletons and the top ten take about two fifths. Between the trimmed V and J ends, which lost 4 bases and 4 bases, there was a span of 8 bases. This CDR3 comprises 12 residues. CDR1 and CDR2 (germline): SGHRS, YFSETQ. This clonotype was seen many times. Its antigen is not identified. The gene calls are TRBV5-1 and TRBJ1-1, with D possibly being TRBD1 (5 bases). Here the sequenced sample was PBMCs, mostly from graft donor cells, taken 360 days after TCRalphabeta/CD19-depleted stem cell transplant. The sequence derives from a male patient under 10 years old who had a stem cell transplant for acute lymphoblastic leukemia, so the T cells may come from the graft donor. The CDR3 reads CASSPQGTEAFF. The DNA of the CDR3 is TGCGCCAGCAGCCCCCAGGGCACTGAAGCTTTCTTT.